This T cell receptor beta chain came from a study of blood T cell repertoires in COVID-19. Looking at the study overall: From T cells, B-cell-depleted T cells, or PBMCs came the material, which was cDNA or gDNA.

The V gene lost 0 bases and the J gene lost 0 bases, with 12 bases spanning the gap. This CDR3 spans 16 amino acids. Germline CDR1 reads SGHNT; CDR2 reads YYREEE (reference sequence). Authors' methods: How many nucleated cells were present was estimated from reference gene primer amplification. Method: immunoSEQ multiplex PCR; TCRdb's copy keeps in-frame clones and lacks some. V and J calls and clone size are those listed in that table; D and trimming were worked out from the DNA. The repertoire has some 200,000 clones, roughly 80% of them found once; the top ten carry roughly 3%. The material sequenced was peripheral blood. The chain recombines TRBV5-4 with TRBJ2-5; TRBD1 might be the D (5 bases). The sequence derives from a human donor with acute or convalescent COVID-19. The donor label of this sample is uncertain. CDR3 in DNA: TGTGCCAGCAGCTTGGACGACAGACAAGACCAAGAGACCCAGTACTTC. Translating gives CASSLDDRQDQETQYF. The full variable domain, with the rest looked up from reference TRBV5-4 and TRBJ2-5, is ETGVTQSPTHLIKTRGQQVTLRCSSQSGHNTVSWYQQALGQGPQFIFQYYREEENGRGNFPPRFSGLQFPNYSSELNVNALELDDSALYLCASSLDDRQDQETQYFGPGTRLLVL.